These 28 T cell receptor beta chains originate from one sample sequenced in a study of cytomegalovirus exposure and HLA in healthy donors. The PCR employed 60 Vbeta primers together with 13 Jbeta primers. The repertoire was sequenced with immunoSEQ multiplex PCR; TCRdb's copy has only in-frame clones and lacks some. The data show 120,000 or so clones, about 76% seen once. Sequencing was carried out using PBMCs. The receptor set was obtained from a woman in her 40s in good health and CMV-seronegative.

The chain has TRBV2 and TRBJ1-5; weak D call: TRBD1 (6 bases). Germline V gives CDR1 SNHLY, CDR2 FYNNEI. The CDR3 has 14 amino acids. Trimming took 4 bases from V and 0 from J, leaving 7 bases between them. This CDR3 reads CASSGQASNQPQHF. The CDR3 bases are TGTGCCAGCAGTGGACAGGCTAGCAATCAGCCCCAGCATTTT. Combining the CDR3 with reference TRBV2 and TRBJ1-5 gives the whole variable domain EPEVTQTPSHQVTQMGQEVILRCVPISNHLYFYWYRQILGQKVEFLVSFYNNEISEKSEIFDDQFSVERPDGSNFTLKIRSTKLEDSAMYFCASSGQASNQPQHFGDGTRLSIL.

The J gene is TRBJ2-3, the V gene TRBV7-3; D not certain. The V end lost 1 base, the J end lost 0 bases, and 8 bases lay between the germline ends. The CDR3 contains 15 residues. Germline V gene lookup returns CDR1 SGHTA and CDR2 FQGTGA. The CDR3 DNA reads as TGTGCCAGCAGCTTAAATCCCTCGAGCACAGATACGCAGTATTTT. Its protein product is CASSLNPSSTDTQYF.

This clone has only one observation. The genes are TRBV18 and TRBJ1-5, with 8 positions matching TRBD1. J was trimmed by 5 bases and V by 4 bases; bases with no gene match: 7. CDR1 is KGHSH, CDR2 LQKENI, per germline. The CDR3 totals 15 residues. The CDR3 nucleotides are TGTGCCAGCTCACTCGACAGGGGTGGTGATCAGCCCCAGCATTTT. Protein: CASSLDRGGDQPQHF.

V usage is TRBV7-9 and J usage is TRBJ2-1; 11 positions match TRBD2. CDR3 length: 16 residues. Trimming cost V 5 bases and J 4 bases; bases outside gene matches: 7. Germline CDR1 is SEHNR and CDR2 is FQNEAQ (reference sequence). CDR3 coding DNA: TGTGCCAGCAGCCACCTATCTAGCGGGAGGTACAATGAGCAGTTCTTC. Amino acids: CASSHLSSGRYNEQFF.

The gene calls are TRBV19 and TRBJ2-5; maybe TRBD2 (6 bases). The CDR3 length is 16 residues. CDR1 is LNHDA, CDR2 SQIVND, per germline (reference sequence). Trimming shortened V by 3 bases and J by 0 bases, and 14 bases separated the two germline ends. The CDR3 loop is CASSINKRANQETQYF. CDR3 DNA: TGTGCCAGTAGTATTAACAAGCGGGCCAACCAAGAGACCCAGTACTTC.

This clone was recorded only once. The CDR3 DNA sequence: TGTGCCAGCAGCTCGCTAAGACAGGGTCAAGAGACCCAGTACTTC. Encoded protein: CASSSLRQGQETQYF. The chain has TRBV7-9 and TRBJ2-5, with 7 bases that match TRBD1. The CDR3 consists of 15 residues. The germline gives CDR1 SEHNR, CDR2 FQNEAQ (reference sequence). V lost 4 bases to trimming and J lost 2 bases; unmatched junction nucleotides: 7.

A word on this clone: The junction departs from germline at one end; a sequencing error may be responsible. The chain is built from TRBV5-4 and TRBJ1-1, with TRBD1 matching over 7 bases. CDR3 length: 15 amino acids. In germline, CDR1 is SGHNT, CDR2 YYREEE (reference sequence). The CDR3 here is CASSPYRGFGTEAFF. CDR3 DNA: TGCGCCAGCAGCCCGTACAGGGGTTTTGGCACTGAAGCTTTCTTT.

To note about this clone: Other nucleotide sequences from this sample produce the same CDR3. V is TRBV9 and J is TRBJ2-7, with 9 bases that match TRBD1. Germline V CDR1 and CDR2: SGDLS, YYNGEE. J lost 2 bases, V lost 4 bases, and 4 bases had no gene match. The CDR3 has 14 amino acids. This CDR3 is CASSPRTGAYEQYF. As DNA, the CDR3 is TGTGCCAGCAGCCCGCGGACAGGGGCCTACGAGCAGTACTTC.

The chain carries TRBV2 and TRBJ1-2, with 7 bases that match TRBD1. This CDR3 has 13 amino acids. Looked up from germline, CDR1 is SNHLY and CDR2 is FYNNEI. With V trimmed by 6 bases and J by 4 bases, 5 bases remained unmatched. The CDR3 sequence is CASRGQLAYGYTF. In DNA, the CDR3 is TGTGCCAGCAGGGGACAGCTTGCCTATGGCTACACCTTC.

This chain uses TRBV9 with TRBJ2-5; 8 bases agree with TRBD2. Germline V CDR1 and CDR2: SGDLS, YYNGEE. Trimming removed 4 bases from V and 5 bases from J; junction bases left unmatched: 16. The length of the CDR3 is 17 residues. The CDR3 bases are TGTGCCAGCAGCAGTAGATTAAGCGGGAGTGGTTCGGAGACCCAGTACTTC. Its translation is CASSSRLSGSGSETQYF.

This sequence joins TRBV9 and TRBJ2-2, with 9 bases lining up with TRBD1. Per germline, CDR1 SGDLS and CDR2 YYNGEE. This CDR3 has 17 amino acids. Germline trimming cut 3 bases from V and 3 bases from J; bases unmatched to any gene: 9. This CDR3 is CASSGDLRDRDTGELFF. CDR3 DNA: TGTGCCAGCAGCGGAGACCTCCGGGACAGGGACACCGGGGAGCTGTTTTTT.

The chain has TRBV28 and TRBJ1-6; TRBD1 aligns across 11 bases. The ends lost 5 bases at V and 10 bases at J; junction bases unmatched: 4. This CDR3 has 14 residues. CDR1 and CDR2 (germline): MDHEN, SYDVKM. The CDR3 loop is CASSLGQGGSPLHF. Here the CDR3 DNA reads TGTGCCAGCAGTCTGGGACAGGGGGGCTCACCCCTCCACTTT.

This rearrangement joins TRBV4-1 to TRBJ1-1; possible D gene TRBD1, 6 bases. The germline V gene encodes CDR1 MGHRA and CDR2 YSYEKL. The CDR3 is 15 amino acids. Trimming took off 2 bases at V and 8 bases at J, with 18 bases between the two ends. The chain's CDR3 is CASSQSGGRGYEAFF. The CDR3 DNA follows: TGCGCCAGCAGCCAATCGGGTGGGAGGGGGTACGAAGCTTTCTTT.

The rearrangement joins TRBV6-5 to TRBJ2-5, with D unresolved. Trimming left V 6 bases short and J 4 bases short, with 15 bases between. Germline lookup yields CDR1 MNHEY and CDR2 SVGAGI. This CDR3 is built from 14 residues. CDR3 bases: TGTGCCAGCAGCCCCGTGGCTAGAGGAGAGACCCAGTACTTC. It is translated as CASSPVARGETQYF.

This clone showed up just a few times. The chain couples TRBV6-6 to TRBJ1-1; D possibly corresponds to TRBD1 (5 bases). CDR3 size: 13 residues. Germline CDR1 and CDR2: MNHNY and SVGAGI (reference sequence). Deletions cut 4 bases from V and 5 bases from J, with 11 bases between. This CDR3 is CASSFRAETEAFF. CDR3 DNA sequence: TGTGCCAGCAGTTTCAGGGCGGAGACTGAAGCTTTCTTT.

The CDR3 bases are TGTGCCAGCAGCTTGGGTCTCGGCACCTGGGCGGCTTTCTTT. This gives the protein CASSLGLGTWAAFF. The V call is TRBV5-4, the J call TRBJ1-1; D unclear. Deletions cut 0 bases from V and 11 bases from J, with 17 bases between. The CDR3 loop spans 14 amino acids. CDR1 and CDR2 from the germline V gene are SGHNT and YYREEE (reference sequence).

This clone appeared a single time. The gene calls are TRBV15 and TRBJ2-1, with D maybe TRBD2 (6 bases). Trimming pared 5 bases from V and 8 bases from J, leaving 22 bases between. The CDR3 is made up of 16 amino acids. Germline values: CDR1 LNHNV, CDR2 YYDKDF (reference sequence). The DNA of the CDR3 is TGTGCCACCAGCGGACCCCTGGAGGGCCCGGAGGATGAGCAGTTCTTC. It translates to CATSGPLEGPEDEQFF.

The sample holds a few counts of this clone. The V call is TRBV29-1, the J call TRBJ1-2; D is uncertain. The germline V and J ends were trimmed by 7 bases and 4 bases, with 13 bases remaining between them. CDR1 and CDR2 (germline): SQVTM, ANQGSEA. The CDR3 runs 12 residues. Here the CDR3 reads CSARGLFYGYTF. CDR3 DNA: TGCAGCGCCCGAGGGCTGTTCTATGGCTACACCTTC.

V and J are TRBV7-9 and TRBJ2-3, with 7 bases fitting TRBD2. V gave up 3 bases and J gave up 3 bases; unmatched junction bases: 9. Germline V lookup: CDR1 SEHNR, CDR2 FQNEAQ (reference sequence). The CDR3 runs to 16 residues. Written as DNA, the CDR3 is TGTGCCAGCAGCTTTAGGGCGGGAGCTTCGACAGATACGCAGTATTTT. It specifies CASSFRAGASTDTQYF.

The chain couples TRBV18 to TRBJ1-4; D call uncertain. The CDR3 consists of 15 residues. Germline CDR1 KGHSH, CDR2 LQKENI. V was shortened by 3 bases and J by 6 bases, with 14 bases between the two germline ends. CDR3 region: CASSPQRGYDEKLFF. In DNA form, the CDR3 reads TGTGCCAGCTCACCCCAGCGCGGTTATGATGAAAAACTGTTTTTT. Based on the CDR3 plus reference TRBV18 and TRBJ1-4, the full variable domain is NAGVMQNPRHLVRRRGQEARLRCSPMKGHSHVYWYRQLPEEGLKFMVYLQKENIIDESGMPKERFSAEFPKEGPSILRIQQVVRGDSAAYFCASSPQRGYDEKLFFGSGTQLSVL.

CDR3 nucleotides: TGTGCCAGCTCACCTGCCAGGGTATACGAGCAGTACTTC. Protein: CASSPARVYEQYF. This chain joins TRBV18 and TRBJ2-7; D is perhaps TRBD1 (5 bases). Trimming pared 3 bases from V and 4 bases from J, leaving 10 bases between. The germline gives CDR1 KGHSH, CDR2 LQKENI. The CDR3 spans 13 residues.

This chain links TRBV5-6 with TRBJ2-7; TRBD1 matches 12 bases. The trim removed 1 base at V and 7 bases at J, leaving 6 bases unmatched. This CDR3 has 15 residues. Per germline, CDR1 SGHDT and CDR2 YYEEEE. The CDR3 bases are TGTGCCAGCAGCTTGTCGGGACAGGGGGCAGGGGAGCAGTACTTC. Translating it yields CASSLSGQGAGEQYF.

The CDR3, as DNA: TGTGCCAGCAGCGAAGGACAGGGATCAGCTCAGCCCCAGCATTTT. Translating it yields CASSEGQGSAQPQHF. This chain connects TRBV7-8 to TRBJ1-5, with TRBD1 matching over 8 bases. Germline CDR1 reads SGHVS; CDR2 reads FQNEAQ. This CDR3 has 15 residues. V lost 5 bases to trimming and J lost 6 bases; unmatched junction nucleotides: 9.

The table lists this clone with a few counts. The chain uses TRBV10-3 and TRBJ2-7, with TRBD1 identical over 9 bases. CDR1 and CDR2 from the germline V gene are ENHRY and SYGVKD. This CDR3 region has 15 residues. With 6 bases clipped from V and 5 bases from J, the junction kept 11 bases outside the gene matches. CDR3 bases: TGTGCCATCAGGCCCCGGGGGACAGGGATCCACGAGCAGTACTTC. It is translated as CAIRPRGTGIHEQYF.

The V call is TRBV7-2, the J call TRBJ2-1; D gene uncertain. Trimming stripped 0 bases from V and 3 bases from J, with 9 bases between. The CDR3 length is 15 residues. Germline CDR1 is SGHTA and CDR2 is FQGNSA. The CDR3 nucleotides read TGTGCCAGCAGCTTAGCCTCCCCTAGCTACAATGAGCAGTTCTTC. Translated: CASSLASPSYNEQFF.

The genes are TRBV5-8 and TRBJ1-1, with D tentatively TRBD1 (6 bases). The V gene lost 4 bases and the J gene lost 1 base, with 20 bases spanning the gap. CDR1 is SGHTS and CDR2 is YDEGEE in the germline V gene. This CDR3 region has 17 residues. CDR3 sequence reads: CASSNFRIQGSNTEAFF. The DNA for the CDR3 is TGTGCCAGCAGCAATTTTCGCATACAGGGCTCGAACACTGAAGCTTTCTTT. The entire variable domain, with the rest obtained from reference TRBV5-8 and TRBJ1-1, is as follows: EAGVTQSPTHLIKTRGQQATLRCSPISGHTSVYWYQQALGLGLQFLLWYDEGEERNRGNFPPRFSGRQFPNYSSELNVNALELEDSALYLCASSNFRIQGSNTEAFFGQGTRLTVV.

The chain combines TRBV7-2 with TRBJ1-1; 7 bases are shared with TRBD1. Trimming cost V 5 bases and J 1 base; bases outside gene matches: 7. The CDR3 consists of 15 residues. Germline V gene lookup returns CDR1 SGHTA and CDR2 FQGNSA. The CDR3: CASSRGRGRNTEAFF. The CDR3 coding sequence is TGTGCCAGCAGCAGAGGCAGGGGGAGGAACACTGAAGCTTTCTTT.

J is TRBJ2-1 and V is TRBV27; TRBD1 might be the D (5 bases). Germline lookup yields CDR1 MNHEY and CDR2 SMNVEV (reference sequence). The CDR3 contains 16 residues. Trimming left V 2 bases short and J 0 bases short, with 11 bases between. The chain's CDR3 is CASSLIQGYSYNEQFF. CDR3 nucleotides: TGTGCCAGCAGTTTAATCCAGGGTTACTCCTACAATGAGCAGTTCTTC.